This TCR beta chain was profiled in a study of blood T cells in healthy people across ages. The germline V gene encodes CDR1 SQVTM and CDR2 ANQGSEA. The CDR3 is 14 residues long. V lost 3 bases, J lost 6 bases, and 8 bases stayed unmatched. The sample holds a few counts of this clonotype. A second PCR of roughly 7 to 11 cycles used a sample-barcoded 5' primer and a J-beta primer mix. Per sample, CDR3-containing paired-end reads numbered at least 2.5 million. Each CDR3 protein gets one entry after TCRdb re-called the 5' RACE reads with MiXCR. This sample carries approximately 800,000 distinct CDR3 sequences, 55% to 75% of them seen once, and the ten largest clones take approximately 20%.

Sequenced input: blood. The chain joins TRBV29-1 to TRBJ2-1; 7 nucleotides align to TRBD1. The TCR sequence derives from a man in his thirties or forties in good health. CDR3 DNA sequence: TGCAGCGTTGAGGGTAGGGGGCAGGGCAATGAGCAGTTCTTC. Translated, it gives CSVEGRGQGNEQFF.